The clone carrying this T cell receptor (beta chain) was recorded only once. With 4 bases removed from V and 12 bases from J, the gap between germline ends came to 18 bases. CDR3 size: 13 residues. Germline V lookup: CDR1 SGHAT, CDR2 FQNNGV. This sample was included in a study of control samples from healthy donors and cancer patients. Measured with immunoSEQ multiplex PCR; TCRdb has only the in-frame clones, and not every one. The sample records around 110,000 clones, 85% to 90% being singletons. The sample was PBMCs. The sequence was obtained from a woman aged 50 to 60 with colorectal cancer. This chain connects TRBV11-2 to TRBJ1-1; D is ambiguous. The CDR3 coding sequence is TGTGCCAGCAGCTATCAGACTGTAGGTAGACCTTTCTTT. Protein: CASSYQTVGRPFF.